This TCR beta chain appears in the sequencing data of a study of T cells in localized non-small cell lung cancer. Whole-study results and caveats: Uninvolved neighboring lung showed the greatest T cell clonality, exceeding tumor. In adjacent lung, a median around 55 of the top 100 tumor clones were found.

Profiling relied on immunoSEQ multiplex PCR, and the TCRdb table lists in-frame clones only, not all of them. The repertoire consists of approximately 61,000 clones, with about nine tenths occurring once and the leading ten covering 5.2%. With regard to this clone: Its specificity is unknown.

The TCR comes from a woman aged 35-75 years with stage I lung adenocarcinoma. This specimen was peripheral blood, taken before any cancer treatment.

The CDR3 region has the DNA TGTGCCAGCAGCTTGGAGCTTCGACAGGGCTCTGGCTACACCTTC. Translation gives CASSLELRQGSGYTF. The chain is built from TRBV5-6 and TRBJ1-2, with 7 bases matching TRBD1. CDR1 is SGHDT and CDR2 is YYEEEE in the germline V gene. The CDR3 sequence is 15 residues long. Trimming took 0 bases from V and 7 from J; bases not matched to a gene: 9.